This T cell receptor (beta chain) is from a study of cytomegalovirus exposure and HLA in healthy donors. After removal of 5 bases from V and 8 bases from J, the junction contained 11 bases not matched to a gene. The CDR3 spans 14 residues. CDR1 is SGHVS and CDR2 is FQNEAQ in the germline V gene. On this clone: As yet, its antigen is unknown.

Overall study findings and caveats: Immune exposure information available was restricted to CMV serostatus. In an earlier analysis, about 87% or about 30%: the productive usage of most TCR beta V segments. In a later analysis, V- and J-gene trimming of beta chains associated with a DCLRE1C missense variant, replicated independently.

The PCR made use of 60 Vbeta and 13 Jbeta primers. Generated by immunoSEQ multiplex PCR, the TCRdb table keeps only in-frame clones and is missing some. The sample includes tens of thousands of clones, under 80% of them seen just once. Input material: PBMCs. The origin of this receptor is a woman aged 30 to 39 in good health and CMV-seronegative. The chain joins TRBV7-8 to TRBJ1-2; 7 bases line up with TRBD1. This CDR3 is CASSPPGQFQGYTF. The DNA for the CDR3 is TGTGCCAGCAGCCCACCGGGACAGTTCCAGGGCTACACCTTC. The full variable domain, in which reference TRBV7-8 and TRBJ1-2 provide the parts outside the CDR3, is GAGVSQSPRYKVAKRGQDVALRCDPISGHVSLFWYQQALGQGPEFLTYFQNEAQLDKSGLPSDRFFAERPEGSVSTLKIQRTQQEDSAVYLCASSPPGQFQGYTFGSGTRLTVV.